This T cell receptor beta chain emerged from a study of cytomegalovirus exposure and HLA in healthy donors. Study in general: Inside one of the first data releases sat some 93 million unique TCRs taken from HLA-typed donors. Points from the study as a whole: Sequencing likely generated an artifact that appeared as a cluster of highly shared sequence variants.

The V segment lost 0 bases and the J segment 2 bases; nucleotides outside the gene matches: 6. The CDR3 length is 16 residues. The V gene's germline CDR1 is MGHRA and CDR2 YSYEKL. Comments on this clone: The antigen remains undetermined.

With 60 Vbeta and 13 Jbeta primers, the PCR was carried out. Generated by immunoSEQ multiplex PCR, the TCRdb table keeps only in-frame clones and is missing some. The sample contains around 90,000 clones, about 80% of which appear only once. Sequencing input: PBMCs. This sequence originates from a man aged 25-45 years in good health and CMV-seronegative. The chain employs TRBV4-1 and TRBJ1-2, with TRBD1 matching 7 bases. CDR3 amino acids: CASSQDRDRENYGYTF. CDR3 DNA: TGCGCCAGCAGCCAAGATCGTGACAGGGAAAACTATGGCTACACCTTC.